These T cell receptor beta chains were read from a single sample in a study of PD-1 blockade in classical Hodgkin lymphoma. Assay used: immunoSEQ multiplex PCR; TCRdb lists only in-frame clones, some missing. The repertoire consists of nearly 25,000 clones, with around three quarters occurring once and the leading ten covering about 27%. The input for sequencing was peripheral blood mononuclear cells (PBMCs), taken before the fourth cycle of nivolumab. These TCRs come from a human donor with classical Hodgkin lymphoma. Each CDR3 is given with its conserved first and last residue. The D gene is left open where the match is weak. A clone size is listed for some rows: how often the clone was seen (once, few, many), or a class if it is expanded.

D: TRBD1; size: -; J: TRBJ1-2; V: TRBV10-3; DNA: TGTGCCATCAACGAAGGGACAGGGGGTGGCTACACCTTC; CDR3: CAINEGTGGGYTF
D: -; size: -; J: TRBJ2-3; V: TRBV6-5; DNA: TGTGCCAGCAGTTCCTCCACAGATACGCAGTATTTT; CDR3: CASSSSTDTQYF
D: TRBD1; size: once; J: TRBJ1-3; V: TRBV6-1; DNA: TGTGCCAGCAGTGCGGACAGGCCGGGCGGCTTCTCTGGAAACACCATATATTTT; CDR3: CASSADRPGGFSGNTIYF
D: -; size: -; J: TRBJ1-2; V: TRBV30; DNA: TGTGCCTGGAGCGATTATAACTATGGCTACACCTTC; CDR3: CAWSDYNYGYTF
D: -; size: -; J: TRBJ2-2; V: TRBV27; DNA: TGTGCCAGCAGTCGCCGGGTGAACACCGGGGAGCTGTTTTTT; CDR3: CASSRRVNTGELFF
D: TRBD1; size: -; J: TRBJ2-7; V: TRBV5-3; DNA: TGTGCCAGCAACGTCCAGGGGGTCCACGAGCAGTACTTC; CDR3: CASNVQGVHEQYF
D: TRBD2; size: -; J: TRBJ2-1; V: TRBV11-1; DNA: TGTGCCAGCAGCTTACACGGGGGGGTCAATGAGCAGTTCTTC; CDR3: CASSLHGGVNEQFF
D: TRBD1; size: -; J: TRBJ1-6; V: TRBV4-1; DNA: TGCGCCAGCAGCCATGGACAGGGCGCGGGTAATTCACCCCTCCACTTT; CDR3: CASSHGQGAGNSPLHF
D: TRBD2; size: -; J: TRBJ2-1; V: TRBV4-1; DNA: TGCGCCAGCAGCCAAGATCCGAGCGGGGGGGATCGCAATGAGCAGTTCTTC; CDR3: CASSQDPSGGDRNEQFF
D: -; size: -; J: TRBJ2-5; V: TRBV5-6; DNA: TGTGCCAGCAGCTATGGGACGGGTCAAGAGACCCAGTACTTC; CDR3: CASSYGTGQETQYF
D: -; size: few; J: TRBJ1-5; V: TRBV30; DNA: TGTGCCTGGAGTAGTATAGGGAGGCAGCCCCAGCATTTT; CDR3: CAWSSIGRQPQHF
D: TRBD1; size: -; J: TRBJ2-5; V: TRBV5-5; DNA: TGTGCCAGCAGCTGGGACAGGGAACAAGAGACCCAGTACTTC; CDR3: CASSWDREQETQYF
D: -; size: few; J: TRBJ1-2; V: TRBV2; DNA: TGTGCCAGCAGACGAGACAGTAACTATGGCTACACCTTC; CDR3: CASRRDSNYGYTF
D: TRBD1; size: -; J: TRBJ2-5; V: TRBV5-1; DNA: TGCGCCAGCAGCTGGACAGGGGTGGAGACCCAGTACTTC; CDR3: CASSWTGVETQYF
D: -; size: few; J: TRBJ1-1; V: TRBV29-1; DNA: TGCAGCGTTGAAACCAACACTGAAGCTTTCTTT; CDR3: CSVETNTEAFF
D: -; size: -; J: TRBJ1-2; V: TRBV11-3; DNA: TGTGCCAGCAGCTTCATCGGAAACTATGGCTACACCTTC; CDR3: CASSFIGNYGYTF
D: -; size: -; J: TRBJ2-1; V: TRBV6-4; DNA: TGTGCCAGCCAGATTGCCCTATTAGAAAATGAGCAGTTCTTC; CDR3: CASQIALLENEQFF
D: -; size: -; J: TRBJ2-5; V: TRBV14; DNA: TGTGCCAGCAGCCGGGATTGGGGCCAAGAGACCCAGTACTTC; CDR3: CASSRDWGQETQYF
D: TRBD1; size: -; J: TRBJ1-1; V: TRBV5-1; DNA: TGCGCCAGCAGCCGACCGACAGGGGCGGGGACTGAAGCTTTCTTT; CDR3: CASSRPTGAGTEAFF
D: -; size: -; J: TRBJ1-2; V: TRBV27; DNA: TGTGCCAGCAAAGGGGGTTCAGGACCGTCGAGCTACACCTTC; CDR3: CASKGGSGPSSYTF
D: -; size: -; J: TRBJ2-3; V: TRBV5-1; DNA: TGCGCCAGCTGCTGGGAAGCCTACACAGATACGCAGTATTTT; CDR3: CASCWEAYTDTQYF
D: TRBD2; size: -; J: TRBJ2-2; V: TRBV11-2; DNA: TGTGCCAGCACCACCGATTCGGGGGGAACCGGGGAGCTGTTTTTT; CDR3: CASTTDSGGTGELFF
D: -; size: few; J: TRBJ2-3; V: TRBV19; DNA: TGTGCCAGTAGTATGCCCCAGAGGGGCCCCACAGATACGCAGTATTTT; CDR3: CASSMPQRGPTDTQYF